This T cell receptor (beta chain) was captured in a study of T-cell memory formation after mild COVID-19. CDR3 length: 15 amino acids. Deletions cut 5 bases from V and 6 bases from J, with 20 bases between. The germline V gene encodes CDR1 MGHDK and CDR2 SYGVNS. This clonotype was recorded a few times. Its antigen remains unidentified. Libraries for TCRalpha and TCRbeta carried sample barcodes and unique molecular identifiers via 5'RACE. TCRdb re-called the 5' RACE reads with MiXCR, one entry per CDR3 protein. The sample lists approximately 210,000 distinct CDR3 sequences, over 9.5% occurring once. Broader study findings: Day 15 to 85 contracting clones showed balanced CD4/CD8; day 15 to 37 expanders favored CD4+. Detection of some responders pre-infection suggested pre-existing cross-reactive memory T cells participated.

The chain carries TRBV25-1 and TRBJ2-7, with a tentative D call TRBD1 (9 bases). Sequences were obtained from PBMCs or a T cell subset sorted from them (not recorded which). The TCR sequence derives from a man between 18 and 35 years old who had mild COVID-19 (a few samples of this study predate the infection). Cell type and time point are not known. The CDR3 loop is CASSPRGGTGLEQYF. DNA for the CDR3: TGTGCCAGCAGTCCTCGGGGGGGGACAGGGCTCGAGCAGTACTTC.